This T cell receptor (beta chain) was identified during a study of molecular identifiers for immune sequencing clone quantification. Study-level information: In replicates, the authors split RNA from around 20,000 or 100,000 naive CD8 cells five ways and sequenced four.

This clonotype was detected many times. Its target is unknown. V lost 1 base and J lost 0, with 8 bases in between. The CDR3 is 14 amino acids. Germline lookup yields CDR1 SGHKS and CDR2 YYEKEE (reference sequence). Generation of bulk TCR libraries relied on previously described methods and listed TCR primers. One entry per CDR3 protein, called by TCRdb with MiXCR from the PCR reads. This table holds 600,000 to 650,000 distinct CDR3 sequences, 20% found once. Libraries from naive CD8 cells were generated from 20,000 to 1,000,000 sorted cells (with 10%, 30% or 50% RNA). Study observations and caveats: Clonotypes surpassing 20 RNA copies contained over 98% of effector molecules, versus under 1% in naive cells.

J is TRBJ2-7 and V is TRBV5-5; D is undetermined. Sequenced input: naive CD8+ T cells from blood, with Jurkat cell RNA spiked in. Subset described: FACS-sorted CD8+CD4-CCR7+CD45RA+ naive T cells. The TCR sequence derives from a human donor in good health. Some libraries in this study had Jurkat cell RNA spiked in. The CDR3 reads CASSLRAISYEQYF. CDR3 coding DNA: TGTGCCAGCAGCTTGAGGGCGATCTCCTACGAGCAGTACTTC.